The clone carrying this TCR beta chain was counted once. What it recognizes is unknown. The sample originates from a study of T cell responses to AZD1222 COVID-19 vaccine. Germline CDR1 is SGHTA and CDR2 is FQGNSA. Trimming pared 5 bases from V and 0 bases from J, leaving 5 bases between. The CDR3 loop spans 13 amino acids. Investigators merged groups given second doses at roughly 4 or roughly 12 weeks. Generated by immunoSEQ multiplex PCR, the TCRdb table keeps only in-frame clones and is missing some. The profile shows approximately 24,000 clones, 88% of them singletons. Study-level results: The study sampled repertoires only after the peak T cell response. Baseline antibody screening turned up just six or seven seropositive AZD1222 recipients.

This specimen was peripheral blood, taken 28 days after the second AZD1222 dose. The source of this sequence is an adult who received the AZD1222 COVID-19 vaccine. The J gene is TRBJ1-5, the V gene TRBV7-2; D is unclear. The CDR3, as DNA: TGTGCCAGCAGCCCAGATAGCAATCAGCCCCAGCATTTT. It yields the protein CASSPDSNQPQHF.